This T cell receptor (beta chain) was retrieved from a study of T cells in Graves' hyperthyroidism and ophthalmopathy. Stable hyperthyroidism: no ophthalmopathy progression over 18 months of follow-up. Hyperthyroidism had been newly diagnosed in patients aged 18 to 65, and its duration was under 2 months. The source of the PBMCs was over 8.5 ml of fresh peripheral blood. V was shortened by 1 base and J by 3 bases, with 10 bases between the two germline ends. The CDR3 is 15 residues long. The germline gives CDR1 LGHNA, CDR2 YNFKEQ. Notes on the study in general: Most thyroid clonotypes that were expanded above 0.001 also turned up in blood.

A remark on this clonotype: Its antigen is not known.

Using RNA transcripts as the source, TCR beta CDR3 regions were amplified. The TCR CDR3 was amplified in a first-round RT-PCR using the HTBI primer set. TCRdb re-called the multiplex PCR reads with MiXCR, one entry per CDR3 protein. The data contain about 350,000 distinct CDR3 sequences, about 14% of them singletons. The rearrangement joins TRBV4-2 to TRBJ1-3; TRBD1 is a possible D gene (6 bases). The sequencing sample was made of blood. The sequence derives from a woman aged 25 to 45 with Graves' hyperthyroidism. The CDR3 DNA reads TGTGCCAGCAGCCAAGGACCGGACAGTGGAAACACCATATATTTT. Encoded protein: CASSQGPDSGNTIYF.